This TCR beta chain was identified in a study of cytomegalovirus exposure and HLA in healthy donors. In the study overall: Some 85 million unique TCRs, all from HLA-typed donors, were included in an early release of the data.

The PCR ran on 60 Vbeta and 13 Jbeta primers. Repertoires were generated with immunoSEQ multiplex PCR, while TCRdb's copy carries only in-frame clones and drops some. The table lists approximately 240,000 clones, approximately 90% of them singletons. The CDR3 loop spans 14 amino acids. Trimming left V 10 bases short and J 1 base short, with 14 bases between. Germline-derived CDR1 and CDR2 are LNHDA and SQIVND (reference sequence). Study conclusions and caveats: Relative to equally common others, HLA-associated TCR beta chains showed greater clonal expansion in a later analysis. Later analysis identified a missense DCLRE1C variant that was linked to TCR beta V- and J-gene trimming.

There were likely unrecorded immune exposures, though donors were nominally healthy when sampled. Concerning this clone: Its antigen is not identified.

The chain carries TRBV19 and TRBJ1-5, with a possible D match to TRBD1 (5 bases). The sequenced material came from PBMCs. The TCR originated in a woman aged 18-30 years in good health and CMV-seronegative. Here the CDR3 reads CATKLGGSNQPQHF. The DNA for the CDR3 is TGTGCCACCAAGCTCGGGGGGAGCAATCAGCCCCAGCATTTT.